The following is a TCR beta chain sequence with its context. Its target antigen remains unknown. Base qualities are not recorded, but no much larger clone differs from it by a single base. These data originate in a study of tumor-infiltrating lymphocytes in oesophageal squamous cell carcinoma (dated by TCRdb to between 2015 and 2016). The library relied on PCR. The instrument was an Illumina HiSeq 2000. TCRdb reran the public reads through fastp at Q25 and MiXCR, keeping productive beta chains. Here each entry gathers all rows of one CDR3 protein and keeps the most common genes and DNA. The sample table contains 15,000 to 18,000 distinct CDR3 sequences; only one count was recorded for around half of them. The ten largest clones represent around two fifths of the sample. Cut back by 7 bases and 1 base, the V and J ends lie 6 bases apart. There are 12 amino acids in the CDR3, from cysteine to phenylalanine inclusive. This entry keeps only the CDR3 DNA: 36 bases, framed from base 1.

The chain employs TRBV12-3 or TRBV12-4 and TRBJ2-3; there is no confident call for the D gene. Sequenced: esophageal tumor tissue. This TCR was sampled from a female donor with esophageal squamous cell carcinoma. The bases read TGTGCCAGCAATCGGGGCACAGATACGCAGTATTTT. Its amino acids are CASNRGTDTQYF.